The 25 T cell receptor beta chains below all came from one sample that was sequenced in a study of regulatory T cells in long-lasting Graves disease. Time point noted: persistent/refractory GD, antithyroid drugs over 5 years with positive TRAb. Construction of the TCR library relied on RNA isolated from PBMCs. Assembly of TCR beta libraries relied on iRepertoire HTBI primers together with Arm-PCR of CDR3 regions. TCRdb re-called the multiplex PCR reads with MiXCR, one entry per CDR3 protein. The profile shows fewer than 550,000 distinct CDR3 sequences, about a fifth of them singletons. Sequenced material: peripheral blood mononuclear cells (PBMCs), taken when the disease was refractory, from a patient treated with antithyroid drugs. These receptors came from a female donor with Graves disease.

This clonotype appeared many times. CDR3 amino acids: CSARDGSSPGETQYF. In nucleotides, the CDR3 is TGCAGTGCTAGAGATGGGTCTAGCCCGGGGGAGACCCAGTACTTC. This sequence joins TRBV20-1 and TRBJ2-5; D is perhaps TRBD2 (5 bases). There are 15 residues in the CDR3. Trimming removed 0 bases from V and 5 bases from J, with 16 bases in between. CDR1 and CDR2 from the germline V gene are DFQATT and SNEGSKA (reference sequence).

V usage is TRBV3-1 and J usage is TRBJ1-5, with a weak D call TRBD1 (5 bases). Germline V gene lookup returns CDR1 LGHDT and CDR2 YNNKEL (reference sequence). The CDR3 is 15 amino acids. With 6 bases removed from V and 1 base from J, the gap between germline ends came to 13 bases. The CDR3 coding sequence is TGTGCCAGCAGTAAGGAGGGGCAGAGCAATCAGCCCCAGCATTTT. This codes for CASSKEGQSNQPQHF. Supplemented by reference TRBV3-1 and TRBJ1-5, the full variable domain reads DTAVSQTPKYLVTQMGNDKSIKCEQNLGHDTMYWYKQDSKKFLKIMFSYNNKELIINETVPNRFSPKSPDKAHLNLHINSLELGDSAVYFCASSKEGQSNQPQHFGDGTRLSIL.

V and J are TRBV4-1 and TRBJ1-6; 9 bases line up with TRBD1. The germline V gene has CDR1 MGHRA and CDR2 YSYEKL. The CDR3 is 18 amino acids. Trimming cost V 0 bases and J 7 bases; bases outside gene matches: 10. The CDR3 DNA follows: TGCGCCAGCAGCCAAGATGGTGTGTCGGGACAGGGAAATTCACCCCTCCACTTT. Translation: CASSQDGVSGQGNSPLHF.

This clonotype was seen a few times. V usage is TRBV6-1 and J usage is TRBJ2-2; TRBD1 matches 7 bases. With V trimmed by 6 bases and J by 1 base, 5 bases remained unmatched. Germline values: CDR1 MNHNS, CDR2 SASEGT. This CDR3 is built from 15 residues. The CDR3 is CASRGTALNTGELFF. CDR3 coding DNA: TGTGCCAGCAGGGGGACAGCCCTGAACACCGGGGAGCTGTTTTTT.

Many counts were recorded for this clonotype. The gene calls are TRBV3-1 and TRBJ1-4; TRBD1 is a possible D gene (5 bases). Germline V gene lookup returns CDR1 LGHDT and CDR2 YNNKEL (reference sequence). There are 14 residues in the CDR3. V lost 1 base to trimming and J lost 11 bases, with 14 bases between them. CDR3 sequence (DNA): TGTGCCAGCAGCCAAGTCTGGGACGTTTCTAAACTGTTTTTT. Its protein is CASSQVWDVSKLFF. Full variable domain (missing parts from reference TRBV3-1 and TRBJ1-4): DTAVSQTPKYLVTQMGNDKSIKCEQNLGHDTMYWYKQDSKKFLKIMFSYNNKELIINETVPNRFSPKSPDKAHLNLHINSLELGDSAVYFCASSQVWDVSKLFFGSGTQLSVL.

As concerns this clonotype: At one end, the junction sequence differs from germline, possibly due to a read error. The V gene is TRBV6-1, the J gene TRBJ1-2, with a possible D match to TRBD1 (6 bases). The length of the CDR3 is 13 residues. Per the germline V gene, CDR1 is MNHNS and CDR2 is SASEGT. The chain's CDR3 is CASSDRDNYGHTF. CDR3 DNA sequence: TGTGCCAGCAGTGACCGGGACAACTATGGCCACACCTTC.

There are a few counts of this clonotype. The chain recombines TRBV12-3 or TRBV12-4 with TRBJ1-5; D is ambiguous. The CDR3 consists of 13 residues. The ends were cut back, 1 base at V and 9 bases at J, with 10 bases in the middle. As DNA, the CDR3 is TGTGCCAGCAGTTTAGTTCCGCGGGCGCCCCAGCATTTT. It is translated as CASSLVPRAPQHF.

The chain is built from TRBV7-9 and TRBJ2-4, with TRBD1 as a possible D gene (6 bases). CDR1 is SEHNR, CDR2 FQNEAQ, per germline (reference sequence). Trimming left V 3 bases short and J 3 bases short, with 12 bases between. There are 15 residues in the CDR3. CDR3 nucleotides: TGTGCCAGCAGCTTCCCCGGACAGCACAAAAACATTCAGTACTTC. Its translation is CASSFPGQHKNIQYF.

The sample holds a few counts of this clonotype. The junction differs from germline at one of its ends, possibly a read error. V usage is TRBV7-3 and J usage is TRBJ2-3, with D maybe TRBD2 (6 bases). CDR3 size: 15 residues. Germline loops: CDR1 SGHTA, CDR2 FQGTGA. This chain's CDR3 is CASSVTGGSTDTQYF. CDR3 nucleotides: TGTGCCAGCAGCGTAACAGGAGGGAGCACAGATACGCAGTATTTT.

A remark on this clonotype: A much larger clone differs by one base, so this may be a read error. This CDR3 is missing its conserved last phenylalanine or tryptophan, likely due to a read error. The gene calls are TRBV7-9 and TRBJ2-7; possible D gene TRBD2, 5 bases. V lost 1 base, J lost 0 bases, and 10 bases lay in between. Germline CDR1 and CDR2: SEHNR and FQNEAQ (reference sequence). The CDR3 has 15 amino acids. CDR3 amino acids: CASSLGREASYEQYL. The DNA for the CDR3 is TGTGCCAGCAGCTTAGGTCGGGAAGCCTCCTACGAGCAGTACCTC.

There are a few counts of this clonotype. At one boundary the junction diverges from the germline segment, which might be a read error. V usage is TRBV5-6 and J usage is TRBJ2-7, with 7 positions matching TRBD2. Germline CDR1 reads SGHDT; CDR2 reads YYEEEE. The CDR3 contains 16 residues. CDR3 nucleotides: TGTGCCAGCAGCTTGGCCGGGGCTAGCGGATCCTATGAGCAGTACTTC. Encoded protein: CASSLAGASGSYEQYF.

This chain uses TRBV20-1 with TRBJ2-1; D gene unclear. The germline V and J ends were trimmed by 1 base and 3 bases, with 13 bases remaining between them. CDR1 and CDR2 from the germline V gene are DFQATT and SNEGSKA (reference sequence). This CDR3 region has 15 residues. DNA of the CDR3: TGCAGTGCTAGAGTAGATTTTCCAGTCTACAATGAGCAGTTCTTC. This codes for CSARVDFPVYNEQFF.

The V gene is TRBV7-8, the J gene TRBJ2-4, with D perhaps matching TRBD2 (5 bases). CDR1 is SGHVS, CDR2 FQNEAQ, per germline. This CDR3 has 13 amino acids. V lost 9 bases to trimming and J lost 5 bases, with 14 bases between them. The CDR3 sequence is CASGEQEENIQYF. The CDR3 bases are TGTGCCAGTGGAGAGCAGGAGGAAAACATTCAGTACTTC.

This clonotype occurred many times. The chain combines TRBV2 with TRBJ2-7; 9 bases match TRBD2. V was pared by 5 bases and J by 3 bases, with 2 bases of the junction left unmatched. The CDR3 is 13 amino acids. Per germline, CDR1 SNHLY and CDR2 FYNNEI. CDR3 in amino acids: CASSRAGGYEQYF. The CDR3 DNA is TGTGCCAGCAGTCGAGCGGGGGGCTACGAGCAGTACTTC.

This clonotype was counted between two and nine times. The chain couples TRBV20-1 to TRBJ1-1; D is ambiguous. This CDR3 spans 12 amino acids. Germline V gives CDR1 DFQATT, CDR2 SNEGSKA (reference sequence). V lost 3 bases and J lost 6, with 11 bases in between. CDR3 in DNA: TGCAGTGCTAGTGGCCCGGGAGCTGAAGCTTTCTTT. As protein: CSASGPGAEAFF.

The rearrangement links TRBV3-1 to TRBJ2-7; D gene uncertain. The CDR3 has 12 amino acids. V lost 0 bases and J lost 6, with 6 bases in between. From germline, CDR1 is LGHDT and CDR2 YNNKEL (reference sequence). The CDR3 is CASSQDHSEQYF. DNA for the CDR3: TGTGCCAGCAGCCAAGATCACAGCGAGCAGTACTTC.

At least ten counts were recorded for this clonotype. The rearrangement links TRBV25-1 to TRBJ1-1; maybe TRBD1 (6 bases). Per germline, CDR1 MGHDK and CDR2 SYGVNS. V lost 0 bases and J 1 base, leaving 9 bases between the germline ends. CDR3 length: 15 amino acids. The DNA for the CDR3 is TGTGCCAGCAGTGAATATGGGGACAAGAACACTGAAGCTTTCTTT. Protein sequence: CASSEYGDKNTEAFF.

This clonotype has at least ten counts. V and J are TRBV24-1 and TRBJ2-5; the match to TRBD2 covers 11 bases. This CDR3 spans 16 amino acids. Looked up from germline, CDR1 is KGHDR and CDR2 is SFDVKD. V was clipped by 4 bases and J by 4 bases; unmatched bases: 7. Here the CDR3 DNA reads TGTGCCACCAGTGACCCCCTCGGGACTAGCGGAGAGACCCAGTACTTC. Translating it yields CATSDPLGTSGETQYF.

This chain connects TRBV12-3 or TRBV12-4 to TRBJ2-4; either TRBD1 or TRBD2 may supply D (6 bases each). The J call is in doubt because the DNA end fits TRBJ2-1 better. The CDR3 runs 16 residues. The CDR3 coding sequence is TGTGCCAGCAGCAAAACCGGGGGCGCGGGGAACAATGAGCAGTTCTTC. Translated, it gives CASSKTGGAGNNEQFF.

This clonotype was counted many times. V is TRBV12-3 or TRBV12-4 and J is TRBJ2-5, with D uncertain. Trimming shortened V by 6 bases and J by 7 bases, and 9 bases separated the two germline ends. This CDR3 has 11 residues. The CDR3 here is CASSLWGTQYF. The DNA for the CDR3 is TGTGCCAGCAGCCTGTGGGGGACCCAGTACTTC.

This clonotype was counted at least ten times. The rearrangement uses TRBV24-1 and TRBJ2-7; D uncertain. The CDR3 totals 14 residues. Trimming removed 4 bases from V and 0 bases from J, with 9 bases in between. Germline-derived CDR1 and CDR2 are KGHDR and SFDVKD. DNA for the CDR3: TGTGCCACCAGTGACCGCGAGAGCTCCTACGAGCAGTACTTC. This gives the protein CATSDRESSYEQYF.

This clonotype was recorded many times. The chain recombines TRBV12-3 or TRBV12-4 with TRBJ1-2; D not resolved. V was pared by 3 bases and J by 3 bases, with 5 bases between. There are 12 residues in the CDR3. CDR3 sequence reads: CASSLQYYGYTF. CDR3 sequence (DNA): TGTGCCAGCAGTTTGCAGTACTATGGCTACACCTTC.

This chain joins TRBV12-3 or TRBV12-4 and TRBJ2-7, with 10 bases aligning to TRBD1. This CDR3 has 14 amino acids. V gave up 4 bases and J gave up 5 bases; unmatched junction bases: 5. CDR3 nucleotides: TGTGCCAGCAGTTCAGAGACAGGGGGCCACGAGCAGTACTTC. It is translated as CASSSETGGHEQYF.

V gene TRBV3-1 combines with J gene TRBJ2-7; 8 bases are shared with TRBD1. There are 12 residues in the CDR3. Germline lookup yields CDR1 LGHDT and CDR2 YNNKEL (reference sequence). V lost 4 bases to trimming and J lost 9 bases; unmatched junction nucleotides: 5. This chain's CDR3 is CASSLGQGGQYF. CDR3 bases: TGTGCCAGCAGCCTCGGACAGGGAGGGCAGTACTTC.

This chain joins TRBV28 and TRBJ1-1, with D perhaps TRBD1 (5 bases). This CDR3 region has 15 residues. CDR1 and CDR2 (germline): MDHEN, SYDVKM. V was clipped by 5 bases and J by 0 bases, with 13 bases between them. CDR3 nucleotide sequence: TGTGCCAGCAGTCAATCCAGGGAACTGAACACTGAAGCTTTCTTT. It is translated as CASSQSRELNTEAFF.